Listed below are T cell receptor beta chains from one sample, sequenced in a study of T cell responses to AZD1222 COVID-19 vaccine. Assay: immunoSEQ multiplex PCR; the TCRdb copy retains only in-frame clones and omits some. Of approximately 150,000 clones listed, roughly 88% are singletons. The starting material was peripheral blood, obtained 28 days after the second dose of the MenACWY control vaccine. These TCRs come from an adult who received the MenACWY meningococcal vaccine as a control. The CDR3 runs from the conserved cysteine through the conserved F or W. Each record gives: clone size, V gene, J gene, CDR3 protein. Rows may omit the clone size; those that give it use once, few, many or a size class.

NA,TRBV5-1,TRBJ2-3,CASSWGLRDTTDTQYF
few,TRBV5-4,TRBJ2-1,CASSLVRDNEQFF
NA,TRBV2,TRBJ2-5,CASSGEGGETQYF
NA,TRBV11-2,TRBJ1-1,CASSLGRPTEAFF
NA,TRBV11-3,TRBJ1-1,CASSPDGLNTEAFF
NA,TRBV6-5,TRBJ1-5,CASKSGGQPQHF
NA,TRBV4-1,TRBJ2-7,CASSQFYEQYF
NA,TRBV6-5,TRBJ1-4,CASTSLGNEKLFF
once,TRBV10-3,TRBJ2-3,CATRQDLTDTQYF
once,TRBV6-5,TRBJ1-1,CATLGRRKDEAFF
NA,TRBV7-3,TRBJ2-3,CASSSSGGSDTQYF
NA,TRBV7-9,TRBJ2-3,CASSSRDAPVRDTQYF
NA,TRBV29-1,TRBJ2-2,CSGRNTNTGELFF